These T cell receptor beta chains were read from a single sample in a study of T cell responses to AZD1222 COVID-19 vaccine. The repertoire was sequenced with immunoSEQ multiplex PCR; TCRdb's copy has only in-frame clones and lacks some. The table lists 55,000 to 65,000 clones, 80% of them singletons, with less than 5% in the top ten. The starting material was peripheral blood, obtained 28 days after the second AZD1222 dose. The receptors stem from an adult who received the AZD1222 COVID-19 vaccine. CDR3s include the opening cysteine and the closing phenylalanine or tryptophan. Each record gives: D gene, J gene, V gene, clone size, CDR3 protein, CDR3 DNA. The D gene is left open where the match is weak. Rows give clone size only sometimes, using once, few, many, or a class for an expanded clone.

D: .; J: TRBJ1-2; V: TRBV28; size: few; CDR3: CASSFAGYGYTF; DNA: TGTGCCAGCAGTTTTGCCGGCTATGGCTACACCTTC
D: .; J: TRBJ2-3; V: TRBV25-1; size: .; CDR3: CASSDRARTDTQYF; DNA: TGTGCCAGCAGTGACAGGGCTCGAACAGATACGCAGTATTTT
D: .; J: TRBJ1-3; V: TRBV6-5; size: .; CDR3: CAAAGAGNTIYF; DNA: TGTGCGGCCGCAGGGGCTGGAAACACCATATATTTT
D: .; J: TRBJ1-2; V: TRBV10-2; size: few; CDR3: CASSPDSYGYTF; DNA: TGCGCCAGCAGTCCGGACAGCTATGGCTACACCTTC
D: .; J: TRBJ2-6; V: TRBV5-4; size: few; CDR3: CASSLDGPSSGANVLTF; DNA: TGTGCCAGCAGCTTGGATGGACCCAGCTCTGGGGCCAACGTCCTGACTTTC
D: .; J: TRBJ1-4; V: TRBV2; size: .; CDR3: CASSGIRDLNEKLFF; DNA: TGTGCCAGCAGTGGGATAAGGGACCTGAATGAAAAACTGTTTTTT
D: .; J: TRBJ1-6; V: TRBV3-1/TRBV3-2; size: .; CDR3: CASSQVGWSPLHF; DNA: TGTGCCAGCAGCCAAGTGGGGTGGTCACCCCTCCACTTT
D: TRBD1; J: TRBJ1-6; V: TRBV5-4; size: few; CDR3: CASSLNRGDSPLHF; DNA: TGTGCCAGCAGCTTGAACAGGGGTGATTCACCCCTCCACTTT
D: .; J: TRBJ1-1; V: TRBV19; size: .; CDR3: CASSIGLDTEAFF; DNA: TGTGCCAGTAGTATAGGTTTGGACACTGAAGCTTTCTTT
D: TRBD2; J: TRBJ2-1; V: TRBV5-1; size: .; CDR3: CASSTGGSGTYNEQFF; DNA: TGCGCCAGCAGCACCGGGGGGAGCGGGACCTACAATGAGCAGTTCTTC
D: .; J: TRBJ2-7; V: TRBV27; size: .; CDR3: CASSSHRLSYEQYF; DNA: TGTGCCAGCAGTTCCCACAGACTCTCCTACGAGCAGTACTTC
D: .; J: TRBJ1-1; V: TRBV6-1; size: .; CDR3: CASSEVGGANTEAFF; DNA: TGTGCCAGCAGTGAAGTGGGGGGTGCGAACACTGAAGCTTTCTTT
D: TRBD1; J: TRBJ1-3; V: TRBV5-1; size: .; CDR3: CASSGGDSSGNTIYF; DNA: TGCGCCAGCAGCGGGGGGGACAGCTCTGGAAACACCATATATTTT
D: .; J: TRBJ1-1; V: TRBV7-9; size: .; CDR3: CASSPQRGEAFF; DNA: TGTGCCAGCAGCCCTCAGAGAGGTGAAGCTTTCTTT
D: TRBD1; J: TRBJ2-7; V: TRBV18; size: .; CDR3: CASSPPGQGASEQYF; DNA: TGTGCCAGCTCACCACCAGGACAGGGGGCGAGCGAGCAGTACTTC